The source of this T cell receptor (beta chain) is a study of CD8+ T cells in alopecia areata (dated by TCRdb to the late 2010s). About the study as a whole: The treated patients took part in an open-label pilot trial in which moderate-to-severe alopecia areata was treated with oral tofacitinib at 5 to 10 mg twice daily. immunoSEQ multiplex PCR using 35 Vbeta forward primers and 13 Jbeta reverse primers was used to amplify TCRbeta CDR3 regions. RNA was obtained with the PAXgene miRNA kit for fixed scalp, the miRNeasy kit for PBMCs, and the RNeasy kit for mouse skin. Scalp clonality was compared among normal scalp (n=4), patchy alopecia areata scalp (n=8), and alopecia totalis/universalis scalp (n=8). On the human side, TCRbeta sequencing was run on scalp tissue and on sorted CD4+ and CD8+ peripheral blood T cells from healthy controls and from alopecia areata patients with either patchy or totalis/universalis disease. To study T cell clonal expansion in alopecia areata, the researchers applied high-throughput TCRbeta sequencing to both the C3H/HeJ mouse model and human patients. Tofacitinib was given for 6 to 18 months, followed by 6 months of follow-up off drug to assess delayed response and recurrence. Disease severity in treated patients was measured with the SALT score, which quantifies the percentage of affected scalp surface area. Patients on tofacitinib were biopsied at baseline and after 4 and 24 weeks of treatment, and several of the patients also had a later scalp biopsy.

To prepare the library, the immunoSEQ multiplex PCR assay was applied. RNA was extracted from all samples and reverse transcribed into cDNA, which served as template for TCR sequencing. SuperScript III was used to make first-strand cDNA, primed with a 2:1 mix of oligo-dT and random hexamers. A synthetic immune receptor repertoire was used to measure amplification bias, and any remaining bias was corrected computationally. On the study's bioinformatics: Raw reads were preprocessed for error removal, and CDR3 was defined according to IMGT conventions as running from the conserved cysteine to phenylalanine. Clonality was computed by normalizing Shannon entropy by log2 of the number of productive unique TCRs and subtracting the result from 1. Scalp TCRbeta sequences were cross-referenced with sorted blood CD4 and CD8 repertoires so that the CD4 or CD8 identity of scalp clones could be inferred. TCRdb's version of the immuneACCESS table is confined to in-frame rearrangements and falls short of the full clone set. An unresolved V gene accounts for under half of the shortfall where checked; the remainder is of unknown origin. V and J calls and clone size are given by that table; D and trimming were obtained from the DNA. A total of around 200,000 clones appear in this sample, 45% to 65% of them only once. Approximately 0.7% of the sample rests with the top ten.

As to this clone: It has no known antigen specificity. Base qualities are not provided; no much larger clone lies one nucleotide away.

The time point label for this specimen denotes: more than 3 weeks on oral tofacitinib. What the treatment or condition label conveys for this sample: oral pan-JAK inhibitor, 5-10 mg twice daily. Lesional scalp punch biopsies and peripheral blood were obtained from alopecia areata patients. PBMCs were isolated by density centrifugation and stained for CD3, CD4 and CD8, after which CD4+ and CD8+ T cells were sorted on a FACSAria. General findings and caveats noted by the study authors: Shared TCR sequences between patients were less evident than in mice, which may be partly attributable to HLA diversity in the patient population. Many expanded lesional clones persisted in scalp and blood during tofacitinib treatment, which may partly explain relapse after stopping treatment. With tofacitinib, both scalp clonality and the number of expanded CD8+ clones among the top 100 scalp clones went down significantly. Compared with normal scalp, lesional scalp had higher clonality and more expanded CD8+ clones, particularly in alopecia totalis/universalis, a pattern that suggests antigenic drive. Unlike mouse skin, where gammadelta T cells dominate, normal human skin contains resident alphabeta T cells that get sequenced too, which complicates analysis of the scalp TCR repertoire. Because the treated cohort was small and included a single nonresponder, larger studies are needed to assess links between baseline CD8+ expansion and response.

This TCR was sampled from a human donor with alopecia areata. The sample was CD4+ T cells sorted from blood, taken at week 4, from a patient treated with tofacitinib.

The nucleotides read TGTGCCTGGAGTCATTGGACAGACAATCAGCCCCAGCATTTT. Translation gives CAWSHWTDNQPQHF. The sequence joins TRBV30 to TRBJ1-5; the D gene is perhaps TRBD1, from 6 matching bases. Reading from cysteine to phenylalanine, the CDR3 counts 14 amino acids. Of all the DNA, just the CDR3 is kept, 42 bases in frame from base 1. Looking up the germline V gene (reference sequence) yields CDR1 GTSNPN and CDR2 SVGIG. Trimming costs V 2 bases and J 3 bases, and their ends lie 11 bases apart.